This T cell receptor (beta chain) comes out of a study of control samples from healthy donors and cancer patients. CDR1 and CDR2 (germline): LGHDT, YNNKEL (reference sequence). The CDR3 contains 15 residues. Trimming cost V 4 bases and J 5 bases, with 14 bases left between them. Libraries were prepared by immunoSEQ multiplex PCR; TCRdb keeps only in-frame clonotypes and omits some of them. This repertoire shows more than 110,000 clones, 80% to 90% found once; its top ten account for approximately 8.6%. This chain connects TRBV3-1 (or the pseudogene TRBV3-2) to TRBJ1-4, with D maybe TRBD1 (5 bases). The TCR originated in a young woman in good health. The sequencing sample was made of blood. CDR3 residues: CASSPLPGKNEKLFF. The CDR3, as DNA: TGTGCCAGCAGCCCCCTGCCAGGGAAGAATGAAAAACTGTTTTTT.